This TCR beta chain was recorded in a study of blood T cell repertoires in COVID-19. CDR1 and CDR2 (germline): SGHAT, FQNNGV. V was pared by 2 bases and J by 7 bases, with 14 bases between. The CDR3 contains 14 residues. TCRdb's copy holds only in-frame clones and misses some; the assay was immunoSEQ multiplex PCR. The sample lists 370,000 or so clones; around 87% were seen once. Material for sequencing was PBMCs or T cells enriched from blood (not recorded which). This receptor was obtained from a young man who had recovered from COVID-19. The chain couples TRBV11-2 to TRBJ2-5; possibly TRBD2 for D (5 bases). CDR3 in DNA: TGTGCCAGCAGCTTAATTGCGGGCGTTGGGACCCAGTACTTC. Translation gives CASSLIAGVGTQYF.